A single sample is the source of the 24 T cell receptor beta chains below, sequenced in a study of blood T cell repertoires in COVID-19. The protocol was immunoSEQ multiplex PCR, while the TCRdb copy is restricted to in-frame clones and leaves out a portion. Found here are roughly 99,000 clones, roughly 88% of them singletons; the top ten hold 6.8%. What was sequenced was peripheral blood. The receptors were gathered from a man aged 45-65 years with active or convalescent COVID-19.

This chain links TRBV29-1 with TRBJ2-1; TRBD1 matches 12 bases. CDR1 and CDR2 (germline): SQVTM, ANQGSEA. The CDR3 has 14 residues. The ends lost 3 bases at V and 7 bases at J; junction bases unmatched: 4. The chain's CDR3 is CSVEGQGALNEQFF. The CDR3 nucleotides are TGCAGCGTTGAGGGACAGGGGGCGCTTAATGAGCAGTTCTTC.

This clone has ten or more counts. V and J are TRBV7-2 and TRBJ2-7; 7 positions match TRBD1. The CDR3 contains 16 residues. V lost 0 bases to trimming and J lost 1 base; unmatched junction nucleotides: 6. From germline, CDR1 is SGHTA and CDR2 FQGNSA. DNA for the CDR3: TGTGCCAGCAGCTTAGCCAGGGGGTACCTTTCCTACGAGCAGTACTTC. Residues: CASSLARGYLSYEQYF.

CDR3 nucleotides: TGTGCCAGCAGCTTAATGTCGGGGTTCTCTGGAAACACCATATATTTT. Its protein is CASSLMSGFSGNTIYF. The V call is TRBV5-8, the J call TRBJ1-3; D remains ambiguous. This CDR3 region has 16 residues. Germline CDR1 reads SGHTS; CDR2 reads YDEGEE. With 2 bases removed from V and 0 bases from J, the gap between germline ends came to 12 bases. The entire variable domain, with the rest obtained from reference TRBV5-8 and TRBJ1-3, is as follows: EAGVTQSPTHLIKTRGQQATLRCSPISGHTSVYWYQQALGLGLQFLLWYDEGEERNRGNFPPRFSGRQFPNYSSELNVNALELEDSALYLCASSLMSGFSGNTIYFGEGSWLTVV.

This sequence joins TRBV28 and TRBJ2-1; 7 bases are shared with TRBD2. Germline V gene data show CDR1 as MDHEN and CDR2 as SYDVKM. This CDR3 contains 15 residues. The J segment lost 5 bases and the V segment lost 8 bases, leaving 12 bases of the junction unmatched. The CDR3 nucleotides read TGTGCCAGCCAAAACCGGGGACTAATCAACAATGAGCAGTTCTTC. Translated, it gives CASQNRGLINNEQFF.

The chain employs TRBV6-2 or TRBV6-3 and TRBJ2-5; D remains unclear. V was shortened by 2 bases and J by 5 bases, with 3 bases between the two germline ends. CDR3 length equals 11 residues. Germline CDR1 MNHEY, CDR2 SVGEGT. The DNA of the CDR3 is TGTGCCAGCAGTTACCCGGAGACCCAGTACTTC. This encodes CASSYPETQYF.

The chain is built from TRBV6-5 and TRBJ2-7; TRBD1 aligns across 10 bases. The V gene's germline CDR1 is MNHEY and CDR2 SVGAGI. The V gene end was trimmed by 5 bases and the J gene end by 4 bases; junction bases not matched to a gene: 8. This CDR3 spans 15 amino acids. The CDR3 protein is CASSQGGQGGYEQYF. DNA of the CDR3: TGTGCCAGCAGTCAGGGAGGACAGGGGGGATACGAGCAGTACTTC.

The rearrangement uses TRBV19 and TRBJ2-7; D call uncertain. V was shortened by 5 bases and J by 0 bases, with 11 bases between the two germline ends. From germline, CDR1 is LNHDA and CDR2 SQIVND (reference sequence). The length of the CDR3 is 14 residues. CDR3 protein: CASSRQESSYEQYF. CDR3 DNA sequence: TGTGCCAGTAGTCGGCAGGAAAGCTCCTACGAGCAGTACTTC.

V and J are TRBV6-1 and TRBJ1-5; no clear D. Trimming pared 2 bases from V and 0 bases from J, leaving 5 bases between. This CDR3 spans 14 amino acids. Germline loops: CDR1 MNHNS, CDR2 SASEGT. The CDR3 DNA reads as TGTGCCAGCAGTGAAAAGAGTAGCAATCAGCCCCAGCATTTT. Translating it yields CASSEKSSNQPQHF.

This chain uses TRBV7-7 with TRBJ2-7, with D tentatively TRBD1 (6 bases). Trimming left V 4 bases short and J 2 bases short, with 15 bases between. The CDR3 spans 15 residues. Germline CDR1 SSHAT, CDR2 FNYEAQ (reference sequence). CDR3 nucleotide sequence: TGTGCCAGCAGCTCATACCGGGACACCACCTACGAGCAGTACTTC. Protein product: CASSSYRDTTYEQYF.

This chain connects TRBV10-3 to TRBJ2-2; TRBD1 matches 7 bases. CDR1 is ENHRY and CDR2 is SYGVKD in the germline V gene. V gave up 5 bases and J gave up 1 base; unmatched junction bases: 7. The CDR3 totals 16 residues. For the CDR3, the DNA is TGTGCCATCAGTTCTTCTGGGACAGTGAACACCGGGGAGCTGTTTTTT. It specifies CAISSSGTVNTGELFF.

This rearrangement joins TRBV19 to TRBJ2-5; D may be TRBD1 (5 bases). This CDR3 comprises 14 residues. The V end lost 3 bases, the J end lost 2 bases, and 10 bases lay between the germline ends. In germline, CDR1 is LNHDA, CDR2 SQIVND (reference sequence). The CDR3 DNA is TGTGCCAGTAGTATGACGGCAGGGCAAGAGACCCAGTACTTC. Its translation: CASSMTAGQETQYF.

The chain employs TRBV27 and TRBJ1-1; tentatively, D is TRBD1 (5 bases). Germline loops: CDR1 MNHEY, CDR2 SMNVEV (reference sequence). V lost 7 bases, J lost 0 bases, and 9 bases lay in between. The CDR3 sequence is 13 residues long. CDR3 nucleotides: TGTGCCAGCAAAGGGGCGGTGAACACTGAAGCTTTCTTT. It is translated as CASKGAVNTEAFF.

V usage is TRBV7-6 and J usage is TRBJ2-3, with 8 bases lining up with TRBD2. The ends lost 5 bases at V and 6 bases at J; junction bases unmatched: 16. Germline V CDR1 and CDR2: SGHVS, FNYEAQ. CDR3 length equals 17 residues. The CDR3 region has the DNA TGTGCCAGCAGCCTAGGGGATAGCGGGGCTGAATTCGATACGCAGTATTTT. Protein: CASSLGDSGAEFDTQYF.

The V call is TRBV24-1, the J call TRBJ2-2, with a tentative D call TRBD2 (6 bases). There are 15 residues in the CDR3. Trimming cost V 4 bases and J 3 bases, with 11 bases left between them. The V gene's germline CDR1 is KGHDR and CDR2 SFDVKD. The CDR3 DNA is TGTGCCACCAGTGACTCTGAGCGGGACACCGGGGAGCTGTTTTTT. As protein: CATSDSERDTGELFF.

The V gene is TRBV25-1, the J gene TRBJ2-1; 7 bases fit TRBD1. This CDR3 has 14 amino acids. After removal of 6 bases from V and 9 bases from J, the junction contained 11 bases not matched to a gene. The germline V gene has CDR1 MGHDK and CDR2 SYGVNS. As DNA, the CDR3 is TGTGCCAGCAGACAGACAGGGTCTACAGGTGAGCAGTTCTTC. It encodes CASRQTGSTGEQFF.

The chain uses TRBV30 and TRBJ1-4; no clear D gene. The germline CDR1 and CDR2 sequences are GTSNPN and SVGIG (reference sequence). Deletions cut 2 bases from V and 3 bases from J, with 10 bases between. The CDR3 is 14 amino acids. CDR3 amino acids: CAWSSPGPNEKLFF. The CDR3 coding sequence is TGTGCCTGGAGTTCTCCCGGTCCTAATGAAAAACTGTTTTTT.

The V and J genes are TRBV10-2 and TRBJ1-2, with TRBD1 matching over 7 bases. V shed 8 bases and J 7 bases; nucleotides not matched to a gene: 7. The V gene's germline CDR1 is WSHSY and CDR2 SAAADI. The CDR3 sequence is 12 residues long. CDR3 DNA sequence: TGCGCCAGCGCCGACAGGGTGGGTGGCTACACCTTC. Translated, it gives CASADRVGGYTF.

This chain's CDR3 is CASSQDWAGGADTQYF. The CDR3 DNA follows: TGCGCCAGCAGCCAAGACTGGGCGGGAGGGGCAGATACGCAGTATTTT. This chain joins TRBV4-3 and TRBJ2-3, with 9 nucleotides matching TRBD2. J lost 4 bases, V lost 0 bases, and 5 bases had no gene match. Germline loops: CDR1 LGHNA, CDR2 YSLEER. This CDR3 has 16 amino acids.

This clone was seen once. This sequence joins TRBV29-1 and TRBJ2-7; 12 positions agree with TRBD1. Germline V CDR1 and CDR2: SQVTM, ANQGSEA. The CDR3 is made up of 13 amino acids. J was trimmed by 6 bases and V by 4 bases; bases with no gene match: 4. The CDR3 protein is CSVAGQGAGEQYF. The CDR3 DNA follows: TGCAGCGTTGCGGGACAGGGGGCGGGCGAGCAGTACTTC.

V gene TRBV27 combines with J gene TRBJ2-7; weak D call: TRBD2 (5 bases). The CDR3 loop spans 14 amino acids. V lost 4 bases and J 3 bases, leaving 13 bases between the germline ends. Germline V gives CDR1 MNHEY, CDR2 SMNVEV (reference sequence). The CDR3 nucleotides are TGTGCCAGCAGTTCCGGGATGTGGCGCTACGAGCAGTACTTC. Translation gives CASSSGMWRYEQYF.

The chain combines TRBV7-8 with TRBJ2-1, with 9 bases aligning to TRBD2. Germline V gene data show CDR1 as SGHVS and CDR2 as FQNEAQ. The V gene end was trimmed by 3 bases and the J gene end by 8 bases; junction bases not matched to a gene: 14. The CDR3 totals 17 residues. The CDR3 nucleotides read TGTGCCAGCAGCTTCGGCCGGTTGGCTAGCGGGACATATGAGCAGTTCTTC. Translating gives CASSFGRLASGTYEQFF.

The chain uses TRBV5-4 and TRBJ2-7, with a possible D match to TRBD1 (6 bases). Germline V gives CDR1 SGHNT, CDR2 YYREEE (reference sequence). The CDR3 is 13 amino acids. Trimming shortened V by 0 bases and J by 6 bases, and 10 bases separated the two germline ends. CDR3 coding DNA: TGTGCCAGCAGCTTGGACAGGGTTCGCGAGCAGTACTTC. Amino acid sequence: CASSLDRVREQYF.

This clone was found a few times. The V call is TRBV11-2, the J call TRBJ2-7; 8 nucleotides align to TRBD2. CDR1 SGHAT and CDR2 FQNNGV come from the germline V gene. V was clipped by 7 bases and J by 8 bases; unmatched bases: 16. This CDR3 comprises 15 residues. The DNA for the CDR3 is TGTGCCAGCAACCAACTAGCGGCGGCCGGCCACCAGCAGTACTTC. This translates into CASNQLAAAGHQQYF.

This chain uses TRBV24-1 with TRBJ2-1; 8 nucleotides match TRBD1. Germline CDR1 and CDR2: KGHDR and SFDVKD. CDR3 length: 15 amino acids. The junction had 3 bases not matched to a gene; V was cut back by 3 bases and J by 3 bases. CDR3 amino acids: CATSDTGQDYNEQFF. The CDR3 DNA follows: TGTGCCACCAGTGATACGGGACAGGACTACAATGAGCAGTTCTTC.